A single sample is the source of the 11 T cell receptor beta chains below, sequenced in a study of regulatory T cells in long-lasting Graves disease. Sequencing libraries for TCR beta were prepared with iRepertoire HTBI primers and Arm-PCR of CDR3 regions. TCRdb recomputed calls from the multiplex PCR reads with MiXCR, one row per CDR3 protein. The table has 450,000 to 700,000 distinct CDR3 sequences, roughly 12% seen once. The time point denotes: newly diagnosed GD, antithyroid drugs for less than 3 months. PBMC-derived RNA was used for the TCR library. Separately, the same data were catalogued under a study of T cells in Graves' hyperthyroidism and ophthalmopathy.

This sample comprised peripheral blood mononuclear cells (PBMCs), obtained at new diagnosis, from a patient treated with antithyroid drugs. The receptor set was obtained from a man aged 25 to 45 with Graves disease.

The V and J genes are TRBV25-1 and TRBJ2-2, with 8 bases fitting TRBD2. CDR3 length equals 15 residues. The V gene's germline CDR1 is MGHDK and CDR2 SYGVNS. The V and J ends lost 4 bases and 5 bases, in that order; junction bases with no gene match: 6. The CDR3 nucleotides are TGTGCCAGCAGTGGAGCGGGAGATGTTACCGGGGAGCTGTTTTTT. Its protein product is CASSGAGDVTGELFF.

The genes are TRBV7-9 and TRBJ2-3, with TRBD2 as a possible D gene (6 bases). Trimming took off 1 base at V and 2 bases at J, with 10 bases between the two ends. CDR3 length equals 15 residues. Germline CDR1 is SEHNR and CDR2 is FQNEAQ (reference sequence). The CDR3 is CASSLGSGHTDTQYF. CDR3 bases: TGTGCCAGCAGCTTAGGTAGCGGCCACACAGATACGCAGTATTTT.

The CDR3: CASSAREGVGTSPLNEQFF. The CDR3 DNA reads as TGTGCCAGCAGTGCCCGAGAGGGGGTCGGGACTAGCCCTCTCAATGAGCAGTTCTTC. The V and J genes are TRBV25-1 and TRBJ2-1; 9 bases are a match to TRBD2. J lost 6 bases, V lost 4 bases, and 19 bases had no gene match. The V gene's germline CDR1 is MGHDK and CDR2 SYGVNS. This CDR3 comprises 19 residues. Together with reference TRBV25-1 and TRBJ2-1, the CDR3 gives the full variable domain: EADIYQTPRYLVIGTGKKITLECSQTMGHDKMYWYQQDPGMELHLIHYSYGVNSTEKGDLSSESTVSRIRTEHFPLTLESARPSHTSQYLCASSAREGVGTSPLNEQFFGPGTRLTVL.

Only a few counts were recorded for this clonotype. The chain combines TRBV28 with TRBJ2-1; D is possibly TRBD1 (6 bases). V lost 8 bases and J lost 5, with 19 bases in between. Germline V CDR1 and CDR2: MDHEN, SYDVKM. This CDR3 contains 15 residues. DNA for the CDR3: TGTGCCAGCGAGGGGGTAGCAAGAGTGGACAATGAGCAGTTCTTC. Translation gives CASEGVARVDNEQFF.

Concerning this clonotype itself: A much larger clone lies a single base off, so this may be a read error. This chain uses TRBV5-1 with TRBJ2-2; 14 nucleotides match TRBD2. Looked up from germline, CDR1 is SGHRS and CDR2 is YFSETQ. This CDR3 spans 16 amino acids. The DNA for the CDR3 is TGCGCCAGCAGCCCAGGGACTAGCGGGAGTTACGGGGAGCCGTTTTTT. Translation gives CASSPGTSGSYGEPFF.

V and J are TRBV19 and TRBJ2-4; D may be TRBD1 or TRBD2 (5 bases each). V lost 5 bases and J 0 bases, leaving 17 bases between the germline ends. CDR3 size: 17 residues. The germline V gene has CDR1 LNHDA and CDR2 SQIVND (reference sequence). The CDR3 DNA sequence: TGTGCCAGTAGTGAGGGGTGGGGAAGCCTAGCCAAAAACATTCAGTACTTC. As protein: CASSEGWGSLAKNIQYF.

The chain joins TRBV29-1 to TRBJ2-1, with 9 nucleotides matching TRBD2. J gave up 3 bases and V 6 bases, and 6 bases lay outside the gene matches. CDR1 is SQVTM, CDR2 ANQGSEA, per germline. This CDR3 contains 14 residues. The CDR3 spells CSVHASGDYNEQFF. For the CDR3, the DNA is TGCAGCGTCCACGCTAGCGGGGACTACAATGAGCAGTTCTTC.

This clonotype occurred many times. This chain links TRBV5-1 with TRBJ2-2; possibly TRBD1 or TRBD2 for D (5 bases each). The ends were cut back, 4 bases at V and 6 bases at J, with 16 bases in the middle. CDR1 SGHRS and CDR2 YFSETQ come from the germline V gene. The CDR3 has 15 residues. The CDR3: CASSTSSRESGELFF. CDR3 DNA: TGCGCCAGCAGCACCTCTAGCAGGGAGTCCGGGGAGCTGTTTTTT.

The chain has TRBV4-2 and TRBJ2-5; 7 bases align to TRBD1. V trimming: 0 bases; J trimming: 4 bases; junction bases outside the gene matches: 8. This CDR3 contains 16 residues. The germline CDR1 and CDR2 sequences are LGHNA and YNFKEQ. CDR3 bases: TGTGCCAGCAGCCAAGAGACAGGGCTTGTCGGAGAGACCCAGTACTTC. This sequence encodes CASSQETGLVGETQYF.

The chain is built from TRBV30 and TRBJ2-7; D not certain. The germline gives CDR1 GTSNPN, CDR2 SVGIG (reference sequence). This CDR3 has 15 amino acids. Here the CDR3 reads CASKFALADGYEQYF. CDR3 sequence (DNA): TGTGCTTCGAAGTTTGCACTTGCTGACGGGTACGAGCAGTACTTC.

This rearrangement joins TRBV11-2 to TRBJ2-2, with TRBD1 matching over 8 bases. The CDR3 contains 16 residues. The germline V gene encodes CDR1 SGHAT and CDR2 FQNNGV. V lost 6 bases and J lost 2; bases outside the gene matches: 8. The CDR3 loop is CASRPRDRHNTGELFF. The CDR3 DNA sequence: TGTGCCAGCAGACCGCGGGACAGGCATAACACCGGGGAGCTGTTTTTT. Full variable domain (missing parts from reference TRBV11-2 and TRBJ2-2): EAGVAQSPRYKIIEKRQSVAFWCNPISGHATLYWYQQILGQGPKLLIQFQNNGVVDDSQLPKDRFSAERLKGVDSTLKIQPAKLEDSAVYLCASRPRDRHNTGELFFGEGSRLTVL.